This TCR beta chain came from a study of CD8 T cells in ankylosing spondylitis. Study-wide results and caveats: Fewer than ten highly homologous variants made up a TCR beta motif that seemed to typify ankylosing spondylitis blood. Existing reports had already noted some motif variants in reactive arthritis synovial fluid and blood. The authors reported significant enrichment of disease-linked clones in matched ankylosing spondylitis synovial fluid.

CDR1 and CDR2 from the germline V gene are LNHDA and SQIVND (reference sequence). This CDR3 is 15 amino acids long. Trimming shortened V by 3 bases and J by 2 bases, and 11 bases separated the two germline ends. This clonotype has ten or more counts. The antigen is not known. TCRdb reanalysed the 5' RACE reads using MiXCR and keeps one entry per CDR3 protein. The data show roughly 350,000 distinct CDR3 sequences, with 6.5% to 10% seen just once and 13% to 15% held by the top ten. The chain combines TRBV19 with TRBJ2-1; no clear D. This clonotype was sampled from a male donor with ankylosing spondylitis. Sequenced: blood, either unsorted or a sorted T cell fraction (not recorded which). In DNA form, the CDR3 reads TGTGCCAGTAGTATTATTTTTAGCACCTACAATGAGCAGTTCTTC. This sequence encodes CASSIIFSTYNEQFF.